This TCR beta chain was observed in a study of low-dose radiotherapy and immunotherapy resistance in tumors. Turning to the study itself: The regimen for patients comprised intravenous nivolumab 240 mg every two weeks plus intravenous ipilimumab 1 mg/kg every six weeks.

The length of the CDR3 is 15 residues. Germline CDR1 and CDR2: SGHRS and YFSETQ. V dropped 4 bases and J dropped 3; count of bases not matched to a gene: 7. cDNA synthesis used a TRAV/TRBV-specific primer set for both chains. The authors ran 15 to 25 PCR cycles to amplify TCRs with a constant-region primer and V-primer adapter. TCRdb re-called the reads through MiXCR, storing one row per CDR3 protein. The sample lists fewer than 110,000 distinct CDR3 sequences, around 21% occurring once. This clonotype occurred many times. Time point indicated: after trial treatment. As for treatment: LDRT plus nivolumab, ipilimumab, low-dose cyclophosphamide and aspirin (RACIN trial).

This rearrangement joins TRBV5-1 to TRBJ2-1; 7 nucleotides match TRBD1. Specimen: PBMCs, collected after low-dose radiotherapy plus immunotherapy. The clonotype was recovered from a male donor with prostate cancer. For the CDR3, the DNA is TGCGCCAGCAGCCTCCGACAGGGATTCTACAATGAGCAGTTCTTC. Amino acids: CASSLRQGFYNEQFF.